The sequence of this TCR beta chain was determined in a study of blood T cell repertoires in COVID-19 (TCRdb year 2020). Looking at the study overall: Samples covering the acute and convalescent phases of COVID-19 were provided by collaborators in the United States, Italy and Spain. The repertoires were released in a freely available public database meant as a resource for research on the immune response to SARS-CoV-2. Where available, HLA class I and class II types were taken from metadata supplied by the sample provider and were not determined by assay-based typing. Deeply sampled blood TCRbeta repertoires from subjects exposed to, actively infected with, or recovered from COVID-19 were included in the dataset. Samples came from the ongoing ImmuneRACE study (first 160 participants) plus 1,254 subjects from 6 global collaborators. The sample metadata nearly always contained a de-identified subject ID, COVID-19 status, age in years and sex. The prospective study material was composed of cDNA or gDNA derived from T cells, B-cell-depleted T cells, or PBMCs.

Enrolling through a virtual design, the prospective study's participants ranged in age from roughly 18 to 95 years and lived across about two dozen United States geographic areas. To assign participants to cohorts, the prospective study relied on clinical history that participants themselves reported in a screening survey and a study questionnaire. ImmuneRACE Cohort 3 recovered participants were defined by two consecutive negative NP/OP PCR tests, healthcare professional clearance, or symptom resolution. Mobile phlebotomists in the prospective study collected whole blood, serum and a nasopharyngeal or oropharyngeal swab from every participant. Over a roughly 2-month period, participants in the prospective study had the option of providing additional blood draws and questionnaires. Prospective study blood samples were shipped either frozen or at room temperature before DNA extraction. Of note for this clone: Its binding antigen is unknown. The record has no base qualities; no much larger clone is one base away.

The CDR3 sequence holds 15 residues, the cysteine and phenylalanine included. The entry retains the CDR3 DNA only, 45 bases that are in frame from base 1. The germline V gene gives CDR1 as SGHDN and CDR2 as FVKESK. For this chain, trimming is 1 base at the V end and 3 bases at the J end, and the number of junction bases without a gene match is 3. TCRbeta CDR3 regions were amplified from genomic DNA using the immunoSEQ Assay, a bias-controlled multiplex PCR. The study's own analysis went as follows. Nucleated cell counts per sample were estimated from amplification of reference gene primers within the assay. To quantify the absolute abundance of each unique TCRbeta CDR3 rearrangement, sequence reads were collapsed and filtered. Productive Simpson clonality was computed per sample as the square root of Simpson's diversity index over productive rearrangements. TCRdb stores this immuneACCESS table with in-frame sequences only. Part of the clones is absent; in the studies checked, under half of the shortfall reflects unresolved V genes, and no reason is known for the rest. V, J and clone size were drawn from that table, and D and trimming were deduced from the DNA. The sample contains under 250,000 clones, 70% to 85% of them found a single time. Jointly, the top ten make up 3% to 4% of the sample.

The investigation overall reported the following: Clinical and demographic metadata were provided uncurated, with the amount varying by source and participant.

The rearrangement combines TRBV14 with TRBJ1-2; 9 middle bases align to TRBD1. Material: PBMCs or T cells enriched from blood (not recorded which). This TCR derives from a woman aged 55-69 years who had recovered from COVID-19. The DNA sequence is given as TGTGCCAGCAGCCAAGCAGGGACAGGGCACTATGGCTACACCTTC. This sequence encodes CASSQAGTGHYGYTF.